The entry below describes one T cell receptor beta chain. The antigen remains unidentified. This entry is derived from a study of breast tumors, draining lymph nodes, adjacent tissues. Breast cancer patients provided tissue from their axillary draining lymph nodes. TCRdb fed the multiplex PCR reads into MiXCR, producing one record per CDR3 protein. The sample contains 200,000 to 250,000 distinct CDR3 sequences, 30% to 35% of which appear only once. Regarding the study as a whole: Tumor T cell lymph node origin was a supported hypothesis, not proven. Tumor repertoires ranked between lymph nodes and nontumor tissue in diversity, with V and J gene preferences. Findings are consistent with lymph node origin and intratumoral expansion of most tumor T cells.

Sequencing input: axillary lymph node tissue. The TCR originated in a female donor with breast cancer. Some clones in this sample may be carry-over from other donors' samples.

The CDR3 protein is CSVPTSGNYNEQFF. The CDR3 DNA reads as TGCAGCGTACCGACTAGCGGAAACTACAATGAGCAGTTCTTC. The V and J genes are TRBV29-1 and TRBJ2-1; 9 nucleotides align to TRBD2. With 6 bases clipped from V and 3 bases from J, the junction kept 6 bases outside the gene matches. The CDR3 consists of 14 residues. Per germline, CDR1 SQVTM and CDR2 ANQGSEA.